This T cell receptor (beta chain) was captured by sequencing in a study of vaccination and CD4 T cells after COVID-19. Cultured CD4+ T cell DNA was sequenced using the Oncomine TCR Beta short-read assay. MiXCR was run by TCRdb on the PCR reads, yielding one entry per CDR3 protein. Seen here are some 3,300 distinct CDR3 sequences, roughly 25% observed once, and the top ten hold roughly 14%. This CDR3 region has 14 residues. The V gene lost 0 bases and the J gene lost 5 bases, with 11 bases spanning the gap. CDR1 and CDR2 from the germline V gene are SGHRS and YFSETQ. Regarding this clonotype: Its antigen is not identified.

As to treatment: roughly nine-day PBMC culture with coronavirus spike peptide pools or control peptides (ViraFEST assay). Harvesting of the unexposed donor's CD4+ T cells predated the COVID-19 pandemic (2011-2018). This sequence originates from a human donor in good health. The sequencing sample was made of CD4+ T cells from blood, cultured in vitro. The genes are TRBV5-1 and TRBJ1-1; no definite D call. DNA for the CDR3: TGCGCCAGCAGCTTGGTTTCAGAATGGACTGAAGCTTTCTTT. It specifies CASSLVSEWTEAFF.